The next 21 T cell receptor beta chains were all read from a single sample in a study of T-cell memory formation after mild COVID-19. TCRdb reanalysed the 5' RACE reads using MiXCR and keeps one entry per CDR3 protein. Here the sample spans 300,000 to 400,000 distinct CDR3 sequences, 14% being singletons. Sequenced input: PBMCs or a T cell subset sorted from them (not recorded which). The receptor source for this set is a man aged 18 to 30 who had mild COVID-19 (a few samples of this study predate the infection). Cell type and time point are not known.

This clonotype was seen only a few times. The chain is built from TRBV7-6 and TRBJ1-1; D remains ambiguous. This CDR3 comprises 12 residues. CDR1 and CDR2 from the germline V gene are SGHVS and FNYEAQ. The V and J ends lost 8 bases and 2 bases respectively, with 9 bases between them. CDR3 region: CASGGRNTEAFF. CDR3 nucleotide sequence: TGTGCCAGCGGAGGGAGAAACACTGAAGCTTTCTTT.

This rearrangement joins TRBV7-7 to TRBJ2-5, with D tentatively TRBD1 (6 bases). Trimming shortened V by 3 bases and J by 7 bases, and 15 bases separated the two germline ends. The CDR3 loop spans 14 amino acids. Germline V CDR1 and CDR2: SSHAT, FNYEAQ (reference sequence). This CDR3 reads CASSFGQPGGTQYF. CDR3 coding DNA: TGTGCCAGCAGCTTCGGACAGCCTGGCGGGACCCAGTACTTC.

The rearrangement links TRBV11-2 to TRBJ2-7; 9 bases agree with TRBD1. J lost 2 bases, V lost 6 bases, and 8 bases had no gene match. This CDR3 has 15 amino acids. CDR1 is SGHAT, CDR2 FQNNGV, per germline. This CDR3 reads CASRLHRDRAYEQYF. The CDR3 DNA reads as TGTGCCAGCAGATTGCACCGGGACAGGGCCTACGAGCAGTACTTC. The full variable domain, rest sourced from reference TRBV11-2 and TRBJ2-7, is EAGVAQSPRYKIIEKRQSVAFWCNPISGHATLYWYQQILGQGPKLLIQFQNNGVVDDSQLPKDRFSAERLKGVDSTLKIQPAKLEDSAVYLCASRLHRDRAYEQYFGPGTRLTVT.

This sequence joins TRBV20-1 and TRBJ2-3; 9 bases fit TRBD2. CDR1 is DFQATT, CDR2 SNEGSKA, per germline (reference sequence). V lost 0 bases, J lost 2 bases, and 9 bases stayed unmatched. CDR3 length: 17 amino acids. CDR3 sequence: CSARDVSSGATTDTQYF. The DNA for the CDR3 is TGCAGTGCTAGAGATGTGTCTAGCGGGGCGACCACAGATACGCAGTATTTT.

This clonotype was counted a few times. This chain joins TRBV6-5 and TRBJ2-7, with D unclear. The CDR3 is 14 amino acids. Germline CDR1 and CDR2: MNHEY and SVGAGI. The ends were cut back, 2 bases at V and 2 bases at J, with 10 bases in the middle. CDR3 DNA: TGTGCCAGCAGTTACGCCGGGTCGGCCTACGAGCAGTACTTC. This codes for CASSYAGSAYEQYF.

This clonotype has just a few counts. This chain uses TRBV15 with TRBJ2-3; TRBD1 agrees at 9 bases. After removal of 5 bases from V and 6 bases from J, the junction contained 12 bases not matched to a gene. CDR1 and CDR2 from the germline V gene are LNHNV and YYDKDF (reference sequence). This CDR3 region has 16 residues. The CDR3, as DNA: TGTGCCACCAGCGCACACACGGGACAGGGTTTGGATACGCAGTATTTT. It codes for CATSAHTGQGLDTQYF.

There are a few counts of this clonotype. The chain recombines TRBV5-4 with TRBJ2-1; tentatively, D is TRBD1 (5 bases). Germline lookup yields CDR1 SGHNT and CDR2 YYREEE (reference sequence). The CDR3 sequence is 14 residues long. Trimming removed 4 bases from V and 9 bases from J, with 17 bases in between. The CDR3 loop reads CASSPTAGAVEQFF. CDR3 in DNA: TGTGCCAGCAGCCCAACAGCTGGGGCGGTTGAGCAGTTCTTC.

The chain employs TRBV6-5 and TRBJ2-7, with 7 nucleotides matching TRBD1. The CDR3 contains 14 residues. Germline CDR1 reads MNHEY; CDR2 reads SVGAGI. The junction had 7 bases not matched to a gene; V was cut back by 3 bases and J by 5 bases. CDR3 coding DNA: TGTGCCAGCAGTTATACAGGGGTTAGAGACGAGCAGTACTTC. It encodes CASSYTGVRDEQYF.

The chain combines TRBV12-3 or TRBV12-4 with TRBJ1-1; a possible D gene is TRBD1 (5 bases). The V and J ends lost 0 bases and 8 bases respectively, with 7 bases between them. The CDR3 sequence is 12 residues long. The chain's CDR3 is CASSLAPGEAFF. CDR3 DNA sequence: TGTGCCAGCAGTTTAGCGCCAGGGGAAGCTTTCTTT.

This clonotype was counted a few times. The rearrangement uses TRBV7-2 and TRBJ2-3; 9 nucleotides align to TRBD1. Germline V gene lookup returns CDR1 SGHTA and CDR2 FQGNSA. The CDR3 totals 15 residues. V lost 5 bases and J lost 6; bases outside the gene matches: 9. CDR3 sequence reads: CASSRDRALPDTQYF. DNA of the CDR3: TGTGCCAGCAGCCGGGACAGGGCCCTTCCCGATACGCAGTATTTT. The variable domain in full, completed from reference TRBV7-2 and TRBJ2-3, reads GAGVSQSPSNKVTEKGKDVELRCDPISGHTALYWYRQSLGQGLEFLIYFQGNSAPDKSGLPSDRFSAERTGGSVSTLTIQRTQQEDSAVYLCASSRDRALPDTQYFGPGTRLTVL.

The CDR3: CASSRTGVPPLHF. Written as DNA, the CDR3 is TGTGCCAGCAGCCGGACAGGGGTTCCACCCCTCCACTTT. This chain links TRBV12-3 or TRBV12-4 with TRBJ1-6; the match to TRBD1 covers 9 bases. V was pared by 6 bases and J by 11 bases, with 5 bases of the junction left unmatched. The CDR3 is made up of 13 amino acids.

The CDR3 is CSAPGQYNEKLFF. CDR3 nucleotide sequence: TGCAGTGCTCCGGGGCAGTATAATGAAAAACTGTTTTTT. The chain links TRBV20-1 to TRBJ1-4; D might be TRBD1 (5 bases). Germline V CDR1 and CDR2: DFQATT, SNEGSKA (reference sequence). Deletions cut 5 bases from V and 4 bases from J, with 11 bases between. This CDR3 comprises 13 residues.

In this sample, this clonotype turned up a few times. The rearrangement joins TRBV3-1 to TRBJ1-6, with D maybe TRBD1 (6 bases). V lost 0 bases, J lost 8 bases, and 23 bases lay in between. The V gene's germline CDR1 is LGHDT and CDR2 YNNKEL (reference sequence). The CDR3 sequence is 19 residues long. CDR3 amino acids: CASSQELPSGGARDSPLHF. CDR3 nucleotide sequence: TGTGCCAGCAGCCAAGAACTCCCGTCCGGGGGGGCTCGCGATTCACCCCTCCACTTT. The full variable domain, completed using reference TRBV3-1 and TRBJ1-6, is DTAVSQTPKYLVTQMGNDKSIKCEQNLGHDTMYWYKQDSKKFLKIMFSYNNKELIINETVPNRFSPKSPDKAHLNLHINSLELGDSAVYFCASSQELPSGGARDSPLHFGNGTRLTVT.

This clonotype has a handful of counts. The V and J genes are TRBV5-1 and TRBJ1-1; D is undetermined. V was shortened by 8 bases and J by 4 bases, with 12 bases between the two germline ends. The length of the CDR3 is 12 residues. The germline V gene encodes CDR1 SGHRS and CDR2 YFSETQ. The CDR3 here is CASEDPGTEAFF. The CDR3 bases are TGCGCCAGTGAAGACCCAGGCACTGAAGCTTTCTTT.

This clonotype was found a few times. This chain connects TRBV7-3 to TRBJ2-5, with TRBD2 identical over 13 bases. CDR3 length equals 16 residues. Germline assignment: CDR1 SGHTA and CDR2 FQGTGA. The trim removed 5 bases at V and 2 bases at J, leaving 5 bases unmatched. CDR3: CASSQTGLAGQETQYF. In DNA, the CDR3 is TGTGCCAGCAGCCAAACGGGACTAGCGGGACAAGAGACCCAGTACTTC. The full variable domain, with the rest looked up from reference TRBV7-3 and TRBJ2-5, is GAGVSQTPSNKVTEKGKYVELRCDPISGHTALYWYRQSLGQGPEFLIYFQGTGAADDSGLPNDRFFAVRPEGSVSTLKIQRTERGDSAVYLCASSQTGLAGQETQYFGPGTRLLVL.

The chain combines TRBV5-1 with TRBJ2-7; D may be TRBD2 (5 bases). The V and J ends lost 0 bases and 11 bases respectively, with 21 bases between them. Germline CDR1 and CDR2: SGHRS and YFSETQ. This CDR3 has 15 residues. DNA of the CDR3: TGCGCCAGCAGCTTGGAGGGTGATTCCGGAGGTTTGGAGTACTTC. Translating it yields CASSLEGDSGGLEYF. The full variable domain, completed using reference TRBV5-1 and TRBJ2-7, is KAGVTQTPRYLIKTRGQQVTLSCSPISGHRSVSWYQQTPGQGLQFLFEYFSETQRNKGNFPGRFSGRQFSNSRSEMNVSTLELGDSALYLCASSLEGDSGGLEYFGPGTRLTVT.

This clonotype was recorded a few times. The chain employs TRBV4-3 and TRBJ1-2, with D perhaps TRBD1 (5 bases). Germline lookup yields CDR1 LGHNA and CDR2 YSLEER. CDR3 length equals 17 residues. V gave up 0 bases and J gave up 8 bases, with 22 bases separating them. The chain's CDR3 is CASSQETLVAGRPGYTF. CDR3 bases: TGCGCCAGCAGCCAAGAAACGTTGGTTGCGGGGCGCCCGGGCTACACCTTC.

This clonotype was detected a few times. The rearrangement joins TRBV5-1 to TRBJ2-2, with D unresolved. CDR3 length: 15 residues. Germline CDR1 reads SGHRS; CDR2 reads YFSETQ. With 0 bases removed from V and 8 bases from J, the gap between germline ends came to 14 bases. The CDR3 nucleotides are TGCGCCAGCAGCTTGGAATCCATGGGTCGGGGGGAGCTGTTTTTT. It codes for CASSLESMGRGELFF.

V is TRBV5-1 and J is TRBJ2-3; TRBD2 agrees at 8 bases. The V gene end was trimmed by 4 bases and the J gene end by 6 bases; junction bases not matched to a gene: 10. The germline gives CDR1 SGHRS, CDR2 YFSETQ. The CDR3 sequence is 15 residues long. CDR3 sequence: CASSRGTSLPDTQYF. CDR3 sequence (DNA): TGCGCCAGCAGCCGCGGGACTAGTTTGCCCGATACGCAGTATTTT.

This clonotype has a handful of counts. CDR3 region: CSAEGLEATNEKLFF. In DNA form, the CDR3 reads TGCAGTGCCGAGGGTCTAGAGGCAACTAATGAAAAACTGTTTTTT. This chain links TRBV20-1 with TRBJ1-4, with no clear D. The CDR3 spans 15 residues. Germline CDR1 DFQATT, CDR2 SNEGSKA (reference sequence). The V and J ends lost 6 bases and 0 bases respectively, with 14 bases between them.

This clonotype was counted only a few times. This sequence joins TRBV6-6 and TRBJ1-3; D is unresolved. The germline V and J ends were trimmed by 4 bases and 0 bases, with 13 bases remaining between them. The CDR3 length is 16 residues. CDR1 MNHNY and CDR2 SVGAGI come from the germline V gene (reference sequence). DNA of the CDR3: TGTGCCAGCAGTTTTACAGAGTCGCCCTCTGGAAACACCATATATTTT. This translates into CASSFTESPSGNTIYF.